This is a list of T cell receptor beta chains from one sample in a study of vaccination and CD4 T cells after COVID-19. Antigen specificity for these receptors is unknown. TCRdb itself ran the PCR reads through MiXCR, one entry per CDR3 protein. The sample includes 3,300 or so distinct CDR3 sequences, 65% to 80% seen only once; the top ten take approximately 25%. The specimen sequenced was CD4+ T cells from blood, cultured in vitro. These receptors came from a human donor who had recovered from COVID-19. Both conserved end residues are part of each CDR3. Each record gives: D gene, V gene, J gene, CDR3 protein. A D gene is named only where the DNA matches it firmly.

>NA|TRBV27|TRBJ2-2
CASNIRASTGELFF
>NA|TRBV19|TRBJ1-1
CASSIEGLVVNTEAFF
>NA|TRBV20-1|TRBJ2-1
CSARDHWQGSNEQFF
>NA|TRBV28|TRBJ2-7
CASSIRPISAYEQYF
>NA|TRBV2|TRBJ2-3
CASSVLGPSADTQYF
>NA|TRBV20-1|TRBJ1-2
CSASETDYGYTF
>NA|TRBV6-1|TRBJ2-7
CASSAPGRRYEQYF
>NA|TRBV7-9|TRBJ1-1
CASSVTGNTEAFF
>NA|TRBV30|TRBJ1-2
CAWTPTGPYGYTF
>NA|TRBV7-8|TRBJ1-2
CASSPRAALEKNYGYTF
>TRBD1|TRBV7-3|TRBJ2-7
CASSSGTGGSEQYF
>TRBD1|TRBV20-1|TRBJ2-3
CSVEPGQGAADTQYF
>TRBD1|TRBV6-1|TRBJ1-6
CASSGGQGLNSPLHF
>NA|TRBV20-1|TRBJ1-5
CSAISGVNQPQHF
>TRBD1|TRBV7-2|TRBJ1-2
CASRRGQDTLYGYTF
>NA|TRBV10-2|TRBJ2-2
CASSPIAGELFF
>NA|TRBV30|TRBJ1-6
CAWSLFDPSGSSPLHF
>TRBD2|TRBV11-3|TRBJ2-2
CASSLLTSGGAPGELFF
>NA|TRBV12-3/TRBV12-4|TRBJ1-5
CASAPGAGNQPQHF
>NA|TRBV20-1|TRBJ2-2
CSASVSGVNTGELFF
>NA|TRBV24-1|TRBJ2-1
CATSDSRTPYNEQFF
>NA|TRBV6-1|TRBJ1-5
CASTANPGWSNQPQHF
>TRBD1|TRBV5-1|TRBJ1-2
CASSLAQGQPYGYTF
>TRBD1|TRBV20-1|TRBJ1-5
CSASGQAYGQPQHF
>NA|TRBV2|TRBJ1-1
CASTPLMNTEAFF
>NA|TRBV25-1|TRBJ1-4
CASRGNEKLFF
>TRBD1|TRBV6-1|TRBJ1-2
CASSRTYRGGNYGYTF
>NA|TRBV20-1|TRBJ1-6
CSAGRGYNSPLHF
>TRBD1|TRBV7-2|TRBJ1-1
CASSPRQGGVNTEAFF
>NA|TRBV10-3|TRBJ2-3
CAISDTGKGGDTQYF
>TRBD1|TRBV9|TRBJ1-2
CASSPRTGGSFSYTF
>NA|TRBV7-2|TRBJ2-1
CASSLMGGASYNEQFF
>NA|TRBV20-1|TRBJ1-2
CSARDQTKADLTRGYTF
>TRBD2|TRBV30|TRBJ2-3
CAWSPSGTSTDTQYF
>NA|TRBV19|TRBJ2-3
CASSIVDTQYF
>NA|TRBV20-1|TRBJ1-4
CSTRPPGWEKLFF
>NA|TRBV7-2|TRBJ1-5
CASSLAKGNQPQHF
>NA|TRBV14|TRBJ2-7
CASSQVGISMYF
>NA|TRBV20-1|TRBJ1-1
CTGLRVTTEAFF
>TRBD1|TRBV7-9|TRBJ1-2
CASSSGTGGGLRGYTF
>TRBD1|TRBV7-9|TRBJ2-1
CASSRGTGAHNEQFF
>NA|TRBV5-1|TRBJ1-2
CASSSERVSYGYTF
>NA|TRBV6-1|TRBJ1-2
CASNDRSNYGYTF
>NA|TRBV7-2|TRBJ1-2
CASSLQSAFYGYTF
>NA|TRBV6-1|TRBJ2-5
CASSLTDPQYF
>NA|TRBV20-1|TRBJ2-5
CSARLTATPETQYF
>NA|TRBV27|TRBJ1-2
CASSLGGSRYTF
>TRBD2|TRBV20-1|TRBJ2-1
CSARSLAGGKDYNEQFF
>NA|TRBV6-1|TRBJ1-2
CARNSEDYGYTF
>NA|TRBV19|TRBJ1-2
CASSRGRNYGYTF
>TRBD1|TRBV29-1|TRBJ1-1
CSVGTGKNF